The 7 T cell receptor beta chains presented below share a single source sample, sequenced in a study of Ad26.COV2.S vaccination and SARS-CoV-2 variants. Libraries were prepared by immunoSEQ multiplex PCR; TCRdb keeps only in-frame clonotypes and omits some of them. The sample shows about 350,000 clones, around 90% of them seen only once. The sequenced sample was peripheral blood, obtained after recovery from COVID-19. The receptors shown here come from a human donor who had recovered from COVID-19.

This chain uses TRBV29-1 with TRBJ1-2; TRBD1 matches at 7 bases. This CDR3 is built from 13 residues. Germline V CDR1 and CDR2: SQVTM, ANQGSEA. V was clipped by 3 bases and J by 2 bases; unmatched bases: 3. The CDR3 DNA follows: TGCAGCGTTGAGAACAGGGGAAACTATGGCTACACCTTC. This translates into CSVENRGNYGYTF.

The CDR3 region is CASSPTLGEQYF. The DNA of the CDR3 is TGTGCCAGCAGCCCCACTCTAGGCGAGCAGTACTTC. The V and J genes are TRBV12-3 or TRBV12-4 and TRBJ2-7, with D hard to call. The CDR3 consists of 12 residues. Trimming stripped 6 bases from V and 6 bases from J, with 12 bases between.

This clone was recorded once. The rearrangement links TRBV9 to TRBJ1-1, with TRBD1 matching 7 bases. Trimming cost V 3 bases and J 6 bases; bases outside gene matches: 11. Germline V gives CDR1 SGDLS, CDR2 YYNGEE. CDR3 length: 15 amino acids. In nucleotides, the CDR3 is TGTGCCAGCAGCGCAACCGACAGGGCAAAGGCTGAAGCTTTCTTT. This translates into CASSATDRAKAEAFF.

The J gene is TRBJ2-5, the V gene TRBV5-1; D gene ambiguous. Trimming stripped 4 bases from V and 0 bases from J, with 13 bases between. The CDR3 sequence is 15 residues long. From germline, CDR1 is SGHRS and CDR2 YFSETQ. Written as DNA, the CDR3 is TGCGCCAGCAGCCCGGGCGATCGGCACCAAGAGACCCAGTACTTC. This translates into CASSPGDRHQETQYF.

V gene TRBV7-9 combines with J gene TRBJ1-3, with D hard to call. CDR3 size: 16 residues. The germline V and J ends were trimmed by 0 bases and 3 bases, with 12 bases remaining between them. The V gene's germline CDR1 is SEHNR and CDR2 FQNEAQ (reference sequence). CDR3 sequence reads: CASSLAPIGFGNTIYF. The CDR3 DNA reads as TGTGCCAGCAGCTTAGCTCCCATAGGGTTTGGAAACACCATATATTTT.

The V gene is TRBV5-1, the J gene TRBJ1-2; D not resolved. Trimming cost V 0 bases and J 4 bases, with 13 bases left between them. The length of the CDR3 is 15 residues. CDR1 SGHRS and CDR2 YFSETQ come from the germline V gene. This CDR3 is CASSLAGYWGYGYTF. In nucleotides, the CDR3 is TGCGCCAGCAGCTTGGCTGGGTATTGGGGCTATGGCTACACCTTC.

The rearrangement links TRBV5-1 to TRBJ1-6; D unclear. The CDR3 length is 15 residues. V was pared by 0 bases and J by 0 bases, with 4 bases between. Germline-derived CDR1 and CDR2 are SGHRS and YFSETQ. DNA of the CDR3: TGCGCCAGCAGCTTGGGGACCTCCTATAATTCACCCCTCCACTTT. Amino acid sequence: CASSLGTSYNSPLHF.